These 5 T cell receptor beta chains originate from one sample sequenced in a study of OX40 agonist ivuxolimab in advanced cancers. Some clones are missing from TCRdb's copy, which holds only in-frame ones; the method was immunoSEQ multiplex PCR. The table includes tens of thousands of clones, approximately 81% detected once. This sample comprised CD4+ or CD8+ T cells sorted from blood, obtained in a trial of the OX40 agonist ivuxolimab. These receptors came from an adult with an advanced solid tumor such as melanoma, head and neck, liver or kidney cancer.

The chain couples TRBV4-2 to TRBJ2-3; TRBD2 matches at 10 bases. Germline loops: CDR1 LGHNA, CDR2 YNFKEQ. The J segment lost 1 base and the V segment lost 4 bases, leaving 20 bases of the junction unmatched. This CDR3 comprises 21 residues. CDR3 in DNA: TGTGCCAGCAGCCCCCGAGAGGTCCTAGCGGGAGCGGTGGGAGGCACAGATACGCAGTATTTT. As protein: CASSPREVLAGAVGGTDTQYF.

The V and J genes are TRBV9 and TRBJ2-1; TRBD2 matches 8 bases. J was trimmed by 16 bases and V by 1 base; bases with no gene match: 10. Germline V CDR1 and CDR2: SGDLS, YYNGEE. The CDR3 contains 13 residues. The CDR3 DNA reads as TGTGCCAGCAGCGTATCGCTAGCGGGCCAGCCATTCTTC. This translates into CASSVSLAGQPFF.

The CDR3 sequence is CASRPGLAGDNEQFF. As DNA, the CDR3 is TGTGCCAGCAGACCCGGACTAGCGGGTGACAATGAGCAGTTCTTC. The chain is built from TRBV5-4 and TRBJ2-1; TRBD2 matches 11 bases. V shed 5 bases, J shed 5 bases, and the junction held 6 bases outside the gene matches. The CDR3 length is 15 residues. Germline V CDR1 and CDR2: SGHNT, YYREEE (reference sequence).

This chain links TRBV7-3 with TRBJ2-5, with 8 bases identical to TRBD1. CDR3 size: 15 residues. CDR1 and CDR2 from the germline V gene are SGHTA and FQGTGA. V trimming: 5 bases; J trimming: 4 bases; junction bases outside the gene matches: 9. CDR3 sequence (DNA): TGTGCCAGCAGCCCGACAGGGGAAAGGGGAGAGACCCAGTACTTC. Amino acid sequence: CASSPTGERGETQYF.

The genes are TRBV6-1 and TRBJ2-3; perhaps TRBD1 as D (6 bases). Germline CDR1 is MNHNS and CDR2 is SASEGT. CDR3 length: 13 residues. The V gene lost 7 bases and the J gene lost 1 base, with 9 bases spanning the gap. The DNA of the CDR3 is TGTGCCAGCAAGTCAGGGGGCACAGATACGCAGTATTTT. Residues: CASKSGGTDTQYF.